This entry lists 30 T cell receptor beta chains sequenced from one sample in a study of response to subunit inactivated influenza vaccine. One entry per CDR3 protein, called by TCRdb with MiXCR from the RT-PCR reads. The sample includes a few hundred thousand distinct CDR3 sequences, around 15% seen only once; the top ten take around 10%. Sequences were derived from PBMCs from blood, sampled approximately 12 days after vaccination. The source is a man aged 50-59 years who received an inactivated influenza vaccine.

The chain joins TRBV5-1 to TRBJ1-1, with D hard to call. The CDR3 extends over 13 amino acids. V was trimmed by 1 base and J by 3 bases, leaving 7 bases between them. CDR1 is SGHRS and CDR2 is YFSETQ in the germline V gene. The CDR3 protein is CASSLTVDTEAFF. DNA of the CDR3: TGCGCCAGCAGCTTGACAGTGGACACTGAAGCTTTCTTT. Full variable domain (remainder filled in from reference TRBV5-1 and TRBJ1-1): KAGVTQTPRYLIKTRGQQVTLSCSPISGHRSVSWYQQTPGQGLQFLFEYFSETQRNKGNFPGRFSGRQFSNSRSEMNVSTLELGDSALYLCASSLTVDTEAFFGQGTRLTVV.

This clonotype was detected only a few times. This chain uses TRBV9 with TRBJ1-2, with D unresolved. Germline-derived CDR1 and CDR2 are SGDLS and YYNGEE. V lost 3 bases and J 0 bases, leaving 12 bases between the germline ends. The CDR3 sequence is 15 residues long. In DNA form, the CDR3 reads TGTGCCAGCAGCGCCGTAGACGGACCTAACTATGGCTACACCTTC. The encoded protein is CASSAVDGPNYGYTF.

The chain carries TRBV7-2 and TRBJ2-3; tentatively, D is TRBD2 (6 bases). Germline-derived CDR1 and CDR2 are SGHTA and FQGNSA. The V end lost 1 base, the J end lost 5 bases, and 13 bases lay between the germline ends. The CDR3 loop spans 15 amino acids. The CDR3, as DNA: TGTGCCAGCAGCTTAGTTGGCGGGCGGGGAGATACGCAGTATTTT. Translation: CASSLVGGRGDTQYF.

The V gene is TRBV4-2, the J gene TRBJ2-7; TRBD1 aligns across 9 bases. The CDR3 totals 14 residues. V shed 3 bases and J 5 bases; nucleotides not matched to a gene: 5. Germline V gives CDR1 LGHNA, CDR2 YNFKEQ. The CDR3 sequence: CASSQDRGGNEQYF. Here the CDR3 DNA reads TGTGCCAGCAGCCAGGACAGGGGAGGGAACGAGCAGTACTTC.

This clonotype was seen a handful of times. The chain uses TRBV6-1 and TRBJ2-3, with a tentative D call TRBD2 (6 bases). Germline V gene lookup returns CDR1 MNHNS and CDR2 SASEGT. V was clipped by 5 bases and J by 3 bases, with 12 bases between them. The CDR3 runs to 14 residues. The CDR3 DNA reads TGTGCCAGCAGTCCCGGGGGTCAGACAGATACGCAGTATTTT. Its protein is CASSPGGQTDTQYF.

The rearrangement joins TRBV5-6 to TRBJ2-2; 7 bases align to TRBD1. This CDR3 has 15 amino acids. The V gene's germline CDR1 is SGHDT and CDR2 YYEEEE. V lost 4 bases, J lost 13 bases, and 16 bases stayed unmatched. The CDR3 DNA reads as TGTGCCAGCAGCCTCTCGACAGGGCGCCTGTGGGGGCTGTTTTTT. Protein sequence: CASSLSTGRLWGLFF. The whole variable domain, filled in from reference TRBV5-6 and TRBJ2-2, reads DAGVTQSPTHLIKTRGQQVTLRCSPKSGHDTVSWYQQALGQGPQFIFQYYEEEERQRGNFPDRFSGHQFPNYSSELNVNALLLGDSALYLCASSLSTGRLWGLFFGEGSRLTVL.

The chain is built from TRBV19 and TRBJ1-5; no firm D call. CDR1 LNHDA and CDR2 SQIVND come from the germline V gene (reference sequence). The CDR3 runs 12 residues. The V gene lost 6 bases and the J gene lost 2 bases, with 5 bases spanning the gap. The CDR3: CASRSGNQPQHF. The CDR3 DNA reads as TGTGCCAGTAGGTCCGGCAATCAGCCCCAGCATTTT.

This rearrangement joins TRBV7-2 to TRBJ2-3, with 7 bases aligning to TRBD2. Germline trimming cut 4 bases from V and 1 base from J; bases unmatched to any gene: 8. Germline CDR1 reads SGHTA; CDR2 reads FQGNSA. CDR3 length: 16 residues. CDR3 region: CASSSTRTRRTDTQYF. CDR3 DNA sequence: TGTGCCAGCAGCTCGACTAGGACTAGACGCACAGATACGCAGTATTTT.

This clonotype was found a few times. This rearrangement joins TRBV12-3 or TRBV12-4 to TRBJ2-3; 9 positions agree with TRBD2. The CDR3 has 14 amino acids. The ends lost 5 bases at V and 4 bases at J; junction bases unmatched: 4. Here the CDR3 reads CASSSGRRPDTQYF. CDR3 in DNA: TGTGCCAGCAGTAGCGGGAGGCGCCCAGATACGCAGTATTTT.

This clonotype was seen more than once but under ten times. The V and J genes are TRBV20-1 and TRBJ1-5; TRBD1 agrees at 9 bases. Germline V gene lookup returns CDR1 DFQATT and CDR2 SNEGSKA (reference sequence). Trimming cost V 3 bases and J 7 bases; bases outside gene matches: 10. The CDR3 has 15 residues. The CDR3 region has the DNA TGCAGTGCTAGTTTGGAACAGGGGGCGAAACAGCCCCAGCATTTT. Protein: CSASLEQGAKQPQHF.

The gene calls are TRBV28 and TRBJ2-7; a possible D gene is TRBD1 (5 bases). This CDR3 comprises 16 residues. Germline CDR1 MDHEN, CDR2 SYDVKM. V dropped 3 bases and J dropped 4 bases, with 19 bases sitting between them. The CDR3 reads CASSFALGDGFYEQYF. In DNA form, the CDR3 reads TGTGCCAGCAGTTTTGCTCTAGGGGATGGATTTTACGAGCAGTACTTC.

The chain recombines TRBV2 with TRBJ2-5; D perhaps matches TRBD1 (6 bases). Trimming pared 5 bases from V and 8 bases from J, leaving 9 bases between. Germline V gene data show CDR1 as SNHLY and CDR2 as FYNNEI. CDR3 size: 11 residues. Here the CDR3 DNA reads TGTGCCAGCAGTTGGGACAATACCCAGTACTTC. Translated: CASSWDNTQYF.

This clonotype was recorded many times. The chain has TRBV4-3 and TRBJ1-5; D is perhaps TRBD1 (6 bases). This CDR3 is built from 15 residues. Germline V CDR1 and CDR2: LGHNA, YSLEER. V was cut by 6 bases and J by 7 bases, with 19 bases left in between. Here the CDR3 reads CASSEGRGAGQPQHF. The CDR3 DNA follows: TGCGCCAGCAGTGAGGGGAGGGGGGCAGGGCAGCCCCAGCATTTT.

This clonotype was counted only a few times. The chain carries TRBV5-5 and TRBJ2-2; D is unresolved. Germline V gene sequence: CDR1 SGHKS, CDR2 YYEKEE (reference sequence). The CDR3 is 14 residues long. Trimming left V 4 bases short and J 2 bases short, with 9 bases between. The CDR3 nucleotides are TGTGCCAGCAGCCGGTGGTCCAACACCGGGGAGCTGTTTTTT. Protein sequence: CASSRWSNTGELFF. The entire variable domain, with the rest obtained from reference TRBV5-5 and TRBJ2-2, is as follows: DAGVTQSPTHLIKTRGQQVTLRCSPISGHKSVSWYQQVLGQGPQFIFQYYEKEERGRGNFPDRFSARQFPNYSSELNVNALLLGDSALYLCASSRWSNTGELFFGEGSRLTVL.

This clonotype appeared many times. The chain employs TRBV14 and TRBJ2-7; D uncertain. The CDR3 spans 12 residues. V lost 0 bases and J 3 bases, leaving 3 bases between the germline ends. Germline CDR1 and CDR2: SGHDN and FVKESK. The DNA for the CDR3 is TGTGCCAGCAGCCAAGATTTCTACGAGCAGTACTTC. This encodes CASSQDFYEQYF.

In its sample, this clonotype was seen a few times. In nucleotides, the CDR3 is TGTGCCAGCACCCTCGGAGGGACAGGGTACAATGAGCAGTTCTTC. The encoded protein is CASTLGGTGYNEQFF. The V call is TRBV12-3 or TRBV12-4, the J call TRBJ2-1, with TRBD1 identical over 9 bases. V dropped 7 bases and J dropped 4; count of bases not matched to a gene: 8. There are 15 residues in the CDR3.

This clonotype was seen a few times. V is TRBV30 and J is TRBJ2-7; D possibly matches TRBD1 or TRBD2 (5 bases each). Between the trimmed V and J ends, which lost 0 bases and 5 bases, there was a span of 11 bases. Germline CDR1 is GTSNPN and CDR2 is SVGIG (reference sequence). The CDR3 is made up of 13 amino acids. The DNA for the CDR3 is TGTGCCTGGAGTGTTCTGGTGGGGGACGAGCAGTACTTC. It codes for CAWSVLVGDEQYF.

This clonotype occurred many times. The chain is built from TRBV29-1 and TRBJ1-1; 9 nucleotides line up with TRBD1. This CDR3 is built from 14 residues. Germline lookup yields CDR1 SQVTM and CDR2 ANQGSEA. Trimming removed 6 bases from V and 1 base from J; junction bases left unmatched: 6. CDR3 region: CSVRDRVPNTEAFF. CDR3 DNA sequence: TGCAGCGTCCGGGACAGGGTTCCGAACACTGAAGCTTTCTTT.

This clonotype was seen more than once but under ten times. The genes are TRBV7-9 and TRBJ2-1, with 8 bases matching TRBD1. This CDR3 contains 15 residues. Germline CDR1 SEHNR, CDR2 FQNEAQ (reference sequence). J gave up 7 bases and V 3 bases, and 8 bases lay outside the gene matches. The CDR3 sequence: CASSFGQGLGNEQFF. The DNA for the CDR3 is TGTGCCAGCAGCTTCGGACAGGGACTCGGGAATGAGCAGTTCTTC.

This clonotype was counted only a few times. The CDR3 nucleotides are TGCAGTGCTCCAAACCCATTACTCCTTTCGGGGACCCAGTACTTC. Translation gives CSAPNPLLLSGTQYF. The chain couples TRBV20-1 to TRBJ2-5; no clear D gene. Trimming took off 5 bases at V and 7 bases at J, with 23 bases between the two ends. CDR1 and CDR2 (germline): DFQATT, SNEGSKA (reference sequence). The CDR3 is 15 residues long.

This clonotype was found a few times. This chain's CDR3 is CASSMDSYQETQYF. The CDR3 region has the DNA TGTGCCAGCAGTATGGACAGCTACCAAGAGACCCAGTACTTC. The chain has TRBV6-1 and TRBJ2-5; weak D call: TRBD1 (6 bases). V was clipped by 5 bases and J by 0 bases, with 10 bases between them. The CDR3 is 14 residues long. Germline CDR1 is MNHNS and CDR2 is SASEGT.

The rearrangement uses TRBV6-1 and TRBJ2-7; 14 nucleotides match TRBD2. V was clipped by 6 bases and J by 4 bases; unmatched bases: 14. Germline CDR1 and CDR2: MNHNS and SASEGT. The CDR3 loop spans 18 amino acids. The CDR3 here is CASRVKARLAGGVYEQYF. The DNA for the CDR3 is TGTGCCAGCAGGGTAAAGGCTCGACTAGCGGGGGGGGTGTACGAGCAGTACTTC.

This clonotype appeared many times. The rearrangement uses TRBV9 and TRBJ2-3; D might be TRBD1 or TRBD2, each matching 6 bases. The CDR3 is 13 amino acids. CDR1 is SGDLS and CDR2 is YYNGEE in the germline V gene. V dropped 3 bases and J dropped 11 bases, with 16 bases sitting between them. CDR3 protein: CASSESGKGGQYF. For the CDR3, the DNA is TGTGCCAGCAGCGAAAGCGGAAAGGGGGGGCAGTATTTT.

This clonotype was found a few times. The J gene is TRBJ1-2, the V gene TRBV27, with D perhaps TRBD1 (5 bases). Trimming took off 6 bases at V and 6 bases at J, with 17 bases between the two ends. The CDR3 extends over 14 amino acids. CDR1 MNHEY and CDR2 SMNVEV come from the germline V gene (reference sequence). The CDR3 loop is CASSRAGILNGYTF. The CDR3 nucleotides read TGTGCCAGCAGCCGGGCAGGGATTCTTAATGGCTACACCTTC.

Only a few counts were recorded for this clonotype. The CDR3 reads CASSGMEGKVYNEQFF. The DNA for the CDR3 is TGTGCCAGCAGTGGAATGGAAGGGAAAGTCTACAATGAGCAGTTCTTC. V and J are TRBV2 and TRBJ2-1; D unclear. Trimming left V 4 bases short and J 3 bases short, with 16 bases between. CDR1 and CDR2 (germline): SNHLY, FYNNEI. The CDR3 is made up of 16 amino acids.

The chain has TRBV6-2 or TRBV6-3 and TRBJ2-7; D is undetermined. V lost 5 bases to trimming and J lost 4 bases, with 21 bases between them. CDR3 length: 16 residues. CDR1 is MNHEY, CDR2 SVGEGT, per germline. The CDR3 region has the DNA TGTGCCAGCAGTCCCGCCGGGCTTAGCTACCCTTACGAGCAGTACTTC. As protein: CASSPAGLSYPYEQYF.

This clonotype was observed at least ten times. V gene TRBV6-1 combines with J gene TRBJ1-6, with 8 nucleotides matching TRBD1. This CDR3 region has 17 residues. Germline assignment: CDR1 MNHNS and CDR2 SASEGT. The junction had 17 bases not matched to a gene; V was cut back by 7 bases and J by 9 bases. CDR3 coding DNA: TGTGCCAGCACCGCAATTCCGACAGGGGTTTTAGGTTCACCCCTCCACTTT. As protein: CASTAIPTGVLGSPLHF.

This chain links TRBV10-1 with TRBJ2-1, with 7 nucleotides matching TRBD1. The V segment lost 8 bases and the J segment 12 bases; nucleotides outside the gene matches: 13. The germline V gene has CDR1 WNHNN and CDR2 SYGVQD (reference sequence). The CDR3 covers 13 residues. The CDR3 nucleotides read TGCGCCAGCGGGACAGCGATGGTTGCGGGGCAGTTCTTC. It specifies CASGTAMVAGQFF.

This clonotype was counted ten times or more. This rearrangement joins TRBV4-2 to TRBJ1-4, with 7 positions matching TRBD1. Germline V gene sequence: CDR1 LGHNA, CDR2 YNFKEQ. Trimming took 4 bases from V and 5 from J; bases not matched to a gene: 10. The CDR3 runs 16 residues. CDR3 sequence reads: CASSPSPGQLNEKLFF. The CDR3 DNA reads as TGTGCCAGCAGCCCAAGCCCGGGACAGCTAAATGAAAAACTGTTTTTT.

A few counts support this clonotype. The V gene is TRBV27, the J gene TRBJ2-1, with D possibly matching TRBD1 (6 bases). CDR1 and CDR2 from the germline V gene are MNHEY and SMNVEV (reference sequence). V lost 2 bases and J lost 8, with 19 bases in between. The CDR3 loop spans 16 amino acids. CDR3 nucleotide sequence: TGTGCCAGCAGTTTAAGTGTGGCAGGGGCGCGGTATGAGCAGTTCTTC. It yields the protein CASSLSVAGARYEQFF.